This TCR beta chain was sequenced in a study of cytomegalovirus exposure and HLA in healthy donors. The CDR3 totals 14 residues. V lost 5 bases, J lost 3 bases, and 10 bases lay in between. CDR1 and CDR2 from the germline V gene are MNHEY and SMNVEV (reference sequence). Points from the study as a whole: The study dropped some indistinguishable V segments, TRBV6-2 and TRBV6-3 among them.

A remark on this clone: Its antigen is not identified.

60 Vbeta and 13 Jbeta primers were used in PCR. In the authors' workflow: Around 10 million of the roughly 80 million unique TCR beta chains counted in a later analysis were shared. TCRdb keeps only in-frame clones here, not all; method: immunoSEQ multiplex PCR. V and J calls and clone size come straight from that table; D and trimming were deduced from the DNA. The table records under 200,000 clones, 65% to 90% of them present only once. Sequences were obtained from PBMCs. This receptor was identified in a woman in her forties or fifties in good health and CMV-seronegative. The chain uses TRBV27 and TRBJ1-4, with D perhaps matching TRBD1 (6 bases). The CDR3 DNA reads as TGTGCCAGCAGTCGACAGGCAGCTAATGAAAAACTGTTTTTT. Its translation: CASSRQAANEKLFF.